The clone carrying this TCR beta chain was picked up many times. The sample belongs to a study of blood T cell repertoires in COVID-19. V was clipped by 3 bases and J by 4 bases, with 10 bases between them. The germline V gene encodes CDR1 MNHEY and CDR2 SMNVEV (reference sequence). CDR3 length: 14 residues. Seattle-derived patients entered the study during active infection and were followed longitudinally. Original processing notes: Amplifying reference gene primers gave estimates of nucleated cell counts. Sequenced by immunoSEQ multiplex PCR; TCRdb stores in-frame clones only, minus some. The V and J calls and clone size were taken over from that table, and D and trimming were inferred from the DNA. The sample records some 300,000 clones, about 87% being singletons.

The clonotype was recovered from a woman aged 50 to 60 with COVID-19, enrolled during active disease. This sequence joins TRBV27 and TRBJ2-1, with a possible D match to TRBD2 (5 bases). The sequencing sample was made of peripheral blood. CDR3 bases: TGTGCCAGCAGTTTTTCGGACTTTTACAATGAGCAGTTCTTC. Protein sequence: CASSFSDFYNEQFF.